Detailed here is one T cell receptor (beta chain). This clonotype was seen a single time. No antigen is known for it. Base quality data are lacking; no much larger clone is found one base away. Receptor amplification or capture employed 5' RACE. The sequencer listed for this sample is Illumina HiSeq 2500. The second PCR ran for roughly 7 to 12 cycles and used a J-beta primer mix along with a sample-barcoded 5' primer. Each TCR beta cDNA molecule received a unique molecular identifier from a template-switch 5' adaptor carrying 12 random nucleotides. Each sample yielded at least 2.5 million CDR3-containing paired-end reads. All of the RNA was converted into first-strand cDNA using the Mint cDNA synthesis kit, with a TRBC-specific oligonucleotide serving as the primer. After uracil-DNA glycosylase treatment, a first 18-cycle PCR used universal primers M1SS and BC2_uni_R on all cDNA. Per the source publication's procedure: Each sample was normalized by randomly selecting 1 million high-quality reads, each carrying a distinct molecular identifier. Reads with shared molecular identifiers were discarded instead of being binned into consensus sequences. MiTCR, set to a Q25 quality threshold and the strictest error-elimination algorithm, was used for CDR3 identification, clonotype clustering and error correction. A nonparametric unseen species model using Euler transformation provided a lower-bound estimate of total TCR beta diversity. TCRdb reworked the public reads: Q25 trimming with fastp, MiXCR clone assembly, productive beta chains retained. Under each unique CDR3 protein, matching rows form one entry showing the most common genes and DNA. The V and J calls follow TCRdb's processing rather than the paper's. Within this sample are over 1,200,000 distinct CDR3 sequences, with roughly 64% of them counted one time only. The ten largest make up 6.5% to 8.5% of the sample.

These data originate in a study of blood T cells in healthy people across ages (dated by TCRdb to the mid-2010s). About the full investigation: Template switching captured roughly one uniquely barcoded TCR beta cDNA molecule per two T cells in model experiments. The study measured age-related changes in TCR beta repertoire diversity using deep sequencing normalized with unique cDNA molecular identifiers. The donors were divided into four age groups: young (average approximately 17 years), middle-aged (about 41), aged (about 56) and long-lived (nearly 85). To avoid experimental bias, donors of different ages were distributed randomly across sequencing lanes. Two additional independent replicas of 1 million unique cDNA reads from the same blood draw were analyzed for two donors (one aged 18 to 30 and one aged 80 or older). Overall study results and their limits: Bulk unsorted PBMC profiling prevented conclusive comparison of naive and antigen-experienced compartments. A strong correlation was found between observed TCR beta diversity and the percentage of naive T cells measured by flow cytometry. The long-lived group showed more naive CD4+ T cells, fewer expanded clones and increased TCR diversity than the aged group, suggesting age selection. Total diversity estimates from one million sequenced T cells were considered lower bounds and underestimates. Because the CMV infection status of the donors was unknown, age-related changes in expanded clonotypes may potentially have been confounded. Observed TCR beta diversity per million T cells fell roughly linearly with age, and a significant reduction was already apparent by age roughly 40.

Donors were 39 systemically healthy Caucasian individuals from Russia aged roughly 6 to 95 years. Around 10 milliliters of peripheral blood were collected from each donor into EDTA-treated Vacutainer tubes. Ficoll-Paque density-gradient centrifugation was used to isolate PBMCs, with at least 6.5 million per sample. Trizol reagent was used to extract total RNA from the PBMCs, yielding at least 5.5 micrograms per sample. The percentages of naive CD45RAhigh/CD27high T cells were determined by flow cytometry on a PBMC aliquot from every donor. CDR1 and CDR2 are read off the germline V gene as SGHDT and YYEEEE. From the cysteine up to the phenylalanine, the CDR3 has a length of 17 residues. Only the CDR3 region is kept as DNA, spanning 51 bases read in frame from base 1. Trimming accounts for 6 bases at V and 6 bases at J, while the number of junction bases matched to no gene is 16.

Here the chain combines TRBV5-6 and TRBJ2-1, and 9 junction bases match TRBD2. The sequenced sample consisted of blood. This TCR was sampled from a young man in good health. CDR3 region: CASTPIGAAGGRNEQFF. The nucleotide sequence reads TGTGCCAGCACCCCTATAGGCGCGGCGGGAGGGCGCAATGAGCAGTTCTTC.